These 15 T cell receptor beta chains were sequenced from one sample in a study of cytomegalovirus exposure and HLA in healthy donors. PCR primers comprised 60 Vbeta and 13 Jbeta primers. Produced via immunoSEQ multiplex PCR; TCRdb's table is partial and in-frame only. The sample has roughly 120,000 clones, over 65% seen once. Sequencing used PBMCs. The origin of the receptors is a woman aged 40-49 years in good health and CMV-seropositive.

The chain couples TRBV11-2 to TRBJ1-2; D uncertain. The CDR3 loop spans 13 amino acids. Trimming pared 1 base from V and 6 bases from J, leaving 9 bases between. CDR1 and CDR2 from the germline V gene are SGHAT and FQNNGV. The CDR3 DNA reads as TGTGCCAGCAGCTTAGGGCCAGGTGATGGCTACACCTTC. Translating it yields CASSLGPGDGYTF.

This clone was recorded only once. V is TRBV25-1 and J is TRBJ1-3; 7 nucleotides match TRBD1. J was trimmed by 1 base and V by 6 bases; bases with no gene match: 3. CDR3 length equals 14 residues. CDR1 and CDR2 from the germline V gene are MGHDK and SYGVNS. The CDR3 spells CASRQQGSGNTIYF. Here the CDR3 DNA reads TGTGCCAGCAGACAACAGGGGTCTGGAAACACCATATATTTT.

The table lists this clone with a few counts. The chain links TRBV9 to TRBJ2-1; tentatively, D is TRBD2 (6 bases). Germline V gene data show CDR1 as SGDLS and CDR2 as YYNGEE. Trimming stripped 0 bases from V and 8 bases from J, with 18 bases between. The length of the CDR3 is 16 residues. CDR3 loop: CASSVGGTTIRDEQFF. The CDR3 nucleotides read TGTGCCAGCAGCGTAGGCGGGACCACAATCCGCGATGAGCAGTTCTTC. The full variable domain, in which reference TRBV9 and TRBJ2-1 provide the parts outside the CDR3, is DSGVTQTPKHLITATGQRVTLRCSPRSGDLSVYWYQQSLDQGLQFLIQYYNGEERAKGNILERFSAQQFPDLHSELNLSSLELGDSALYFCASSVGGTTIRDEQFFGPGTRLTVL.

This clone was observed a few times. The gene calls are TRBV6-1 and TRBJ1-4; 7 bases are shared with TRBD1. The CDR3 consists of 17 residues. V lost 2 bases to trimming and J lost 0 bases; unmatched junction nucleotides: 6. From germline, CDR1 is MNHNS and CDR2 SASEGT. CDR3 sequence reads: CASSEPTGSATNEKLFF. The CDR3 coding sequence is TGTGCCAGCAGTGAACCGACAGGGTCGGCAACTAATGAAAAACTGTTTTTT.

This chain connects TRBV5-5 to TRBJ2-2, with TRBD1 as a possible D gene (6 bases). Germline CDR1 reads SGHKS; CDR2 reads YYEKEE (reference sequence). V was trimmed by 0 bases and J by 2 bases, leaving 8 bases between them. This CDR3 contains 15 residues. CDR3 in DNA: TGTGCCAGCAGCTTGGGGACAGCCAACACCGGGGAGCTGTTTTTT. Translated: CASSLGTANTGELFF.

This chain joins TRBV5-1 and TRBJ2-1; 9 nucleotides match TRBD1. The V gene end was trimmed by 5 bases and the J gene end by 4 bases; junction bases not matched to a gene: 10. CDR3 length: 16 amino acids. Germline CDR1 is SGHRS and CDR2 is YFSETQ. DNA for the CDR3: TGCGCCAGCAGACCCTGGACAGGGGAGTGGTACAATGAGCAGTTCTTC. Its translation: CASRPWTGEWYNEQFF.

The rearrangement uses TRBV9 and TRBJ2-2; TRBD1 aligns across 9 bases. V trimming: 3 bases; J trimming: 2 bases; junction bases outside the gene matches: 5. The germline V gene has CDR1 SGDLS and CDR2 YYNGEE. The CDR3 has 16 residues. CDR3 loop: CASSGQGGLNTGELFF. DNA for the CDR3: TGTGCCAGCAGCGGACAGGGGGGTTTAAACACCGGGGAGCTGTTTTTT.

The chain joins TRBV19 to TRBJ1-1, with 8 bases that match TRBD1. Germline lookup yields CDR1 LNHDA and CDR2 SQIVND (reference sequence). J was trimmed by 9 bases and V by 7 bases; bases with no gene match: 7. The CDR3 covers 12 residues. The CDR3 coding sequence is TGTGCCAGTAACCCAACAGGGGGAAAAGCTTTCTTT. Its protein product is CASNPTGGKAFF.

The chain couples TRBV5-5 to TRBJ2-2; D is undetermined. The CDR3 runs 13 residues. Germline-derived CDR1 and CDR2 are SGHKS and YYEKEE (reference sequence). V gave up 6 bases and J gave up 4 bases, with 10 bases separating them. CDR3 protein: CASTPWATGELFF. The CDR3 DNA is TGTGCCAGCACCCCGTGGGCCACCGGGGAGCTGTTTTTT.

This chain connects TRBV15 to TRBJ1-5, with unresolved D. This CDR3 comprises 17 residues. The germline V gene encodes CDR1 LNHNV and CDR2 YYDKDF (reference sequence). V lost 5 bases to trimming and J lost 0 bases, with 17 bases between them. In DNA form, the CDR3 reads TGTGCCACCAGCCCTTCAGCTGAGGCAGATAGCAATCAGCCCCAGCATTTT. This sequence encodes CATSPSAEADSNQPQHF.

The chain is built from TRBV9 and TRBJ2-1; TRBD2 is a possible D gene (6 bases). CDR1 SGDLS and CDR2 YYNGEE come from the germline V gene. The V end lost 4 bases, the J end lost 5 bases, and 19 bases lay between the germline ends. This CDR3 has 16 amino acids. Here the CDR3 DNA reads TGTGCCAGCAGCCCTTCAGCTGGCGGGGTCGACAATGAGCAGTTCTTC. This translates into CASSPSAGGVDNEQFF.

This clone has only a few counts. The rearrangement links TRBV6-1 to TRBJ2-1, with TRBD2 matching 8 bases. From germline, CDR1 is MNHNS and CDR2 SASEGT. With V trimmed by 4 bases and J by 0 bases, 8 bases remained unmatched. The CDR3 loop spans 17 amino acids. CDR3 in amino acids: CASSGSSGSTSYNEQFF. Here the CDR3 DNA reads TGTGCCAGCAGTGGGTCTAGCGGGTCTACCTCCTACAATGAGCAGTTCTTC.

This rearrangement joins TRBV19 to TRBJ1-2; 9 nucleotides match TRBD1. The CDR3 has 19 residues. The V segment lost 2 bases and the J segment 4 bases; nucleotides outside the gene matches: 17. The germline CDR1 and CDR2 sequences are LNHDA and SQIVND (reference sequence). The CDR3 nucleotides read TGTGCCAGTAGTATACCCGGCCTAAGTGGAGGGACAGGGATCTATGGCTACACCTTC. Translating gives CASSIPGLSGGTGIYGYTF.

The chain uses TRBV5-4 and TRBJ2-7; TRBD1 matches at 9 bases. The V gene end was trimmed by 2 bases and the J gene end by 7 bases; junction bases not matched to a gene: 7. Germline V gene data show CDR1 as SGHNT and CDR2 as YYREEE (reference sequence). CDR3 length: 14 residues. CDR3 nucleotide sequence: TGTGCCAGCAGCTTAAGGACAGGGGATGGAGAGCAGTACTTC. This codes for CASSLRTGDGEQYF.

The chain recombines TRBV7-2 with TRBJ2-1; 7 bases agree with TRBD2. This CDR3 region has 14 residues. Losses at the gene ends were 6 bases for V and 8 bases for J; bases not matched to a gene: 10. The germline gives CDR1 SGHTA, CDR2 FQGNSA. In nucleotides, the CDR3 is TGTGCCAGCAGTCGACGGAGCGGGGCGGATGAGCAGTTCTTC. This translates into CASSRRSGADEQFF.